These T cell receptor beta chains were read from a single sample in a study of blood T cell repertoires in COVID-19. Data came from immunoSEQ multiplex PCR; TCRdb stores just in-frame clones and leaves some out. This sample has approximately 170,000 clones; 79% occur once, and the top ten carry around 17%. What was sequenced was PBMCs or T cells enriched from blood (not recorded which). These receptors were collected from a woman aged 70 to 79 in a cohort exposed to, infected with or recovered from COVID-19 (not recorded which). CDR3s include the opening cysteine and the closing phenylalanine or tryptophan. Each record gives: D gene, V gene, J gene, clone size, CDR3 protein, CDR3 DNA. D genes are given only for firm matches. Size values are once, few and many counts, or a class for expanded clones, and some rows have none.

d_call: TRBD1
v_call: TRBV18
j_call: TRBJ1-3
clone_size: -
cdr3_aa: CASSPGGQGGGNTIYF
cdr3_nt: TGTGCCAGCTCACCAGGAGGACAGGGCGGTGGAAACACCATATATTTT

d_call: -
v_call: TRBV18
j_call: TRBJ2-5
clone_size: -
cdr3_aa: CASSPRGETQYF
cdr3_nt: TGTGCCAGCTCACCCCGGGGAGAGACCCAGTACTTC

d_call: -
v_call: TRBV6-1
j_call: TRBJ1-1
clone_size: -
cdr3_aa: CASSEVTSLNTEAFF
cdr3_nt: TGTGCCAGCAGTGAAGTAACATCCCTGAACACTGAAGCTTTCTTT

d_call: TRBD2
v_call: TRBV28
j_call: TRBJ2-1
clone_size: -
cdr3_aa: CASSPGGTSGYNEQFF
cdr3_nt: TGTGCCAGCAGTCCGGGAGGGACTAGCGGCTACAATGAGCAGTTCTTC

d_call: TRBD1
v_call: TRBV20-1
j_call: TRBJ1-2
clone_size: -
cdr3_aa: CSASRQGDYGYTF
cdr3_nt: TGCAGTGCTAGTAGGCAGGGGGACTATGGCTACACCTTC

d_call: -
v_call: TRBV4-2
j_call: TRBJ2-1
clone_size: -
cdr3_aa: CASSHSGSYNEQFF
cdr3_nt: TGTGCCAGCAGCCATAGCGGCTCCTACAATGAGCAGTTCTTC

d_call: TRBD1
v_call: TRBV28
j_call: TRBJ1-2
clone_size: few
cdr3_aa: CASRREGGRYGYTF
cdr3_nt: TGTGCCAGCAGAAGAGAAGGGGGCCGGTATGGCTACACCTTC

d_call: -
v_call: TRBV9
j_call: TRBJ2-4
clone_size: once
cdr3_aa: CASSVEQDKNIQYF
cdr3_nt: TGTGCCAGCAGCGTAGAGCAAGACAAAAACATTCAGTACTTC

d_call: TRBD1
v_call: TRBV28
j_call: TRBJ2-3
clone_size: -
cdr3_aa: CASKMGQRTDTQYF
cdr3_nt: TGTGCCAGCAAAATGGGACAGCGCACAGATACGCAGTATTTT

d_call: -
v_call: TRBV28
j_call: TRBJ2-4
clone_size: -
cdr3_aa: CASRPRGTAKNIQYF
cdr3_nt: TGTGCCAGCAGACCCCGGGGGACGGCAAAAAACATTCAGTACTTC

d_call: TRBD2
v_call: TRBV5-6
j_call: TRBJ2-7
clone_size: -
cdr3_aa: CASSRWASGSDEQYF
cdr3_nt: TGTGCCAGCAGCCGCTGGGCTAGCGGGAGCGACGAGCAGTACTTC

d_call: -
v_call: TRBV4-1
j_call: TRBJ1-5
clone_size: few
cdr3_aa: CASSQDDRYSNQPQHF
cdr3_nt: TGCGCCAGCAGCCAAGACGACAGATATAGCAATCAGCCCCAGCATTTT

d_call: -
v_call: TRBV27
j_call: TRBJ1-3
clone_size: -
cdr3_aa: CASSSLFRGVTGNTIYF
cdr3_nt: TGTGCCAGCAGTTCGCTTTTCAGGGGAGTCACTGGAAACACCATATATTTT

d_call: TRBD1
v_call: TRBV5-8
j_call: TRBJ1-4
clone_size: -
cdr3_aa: CASSSGTQGAWEKLFF
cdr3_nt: TGTGCCAGCAGCTCCGGAACACAGGGGGCTTGGGAAAAACTGTTTTTT

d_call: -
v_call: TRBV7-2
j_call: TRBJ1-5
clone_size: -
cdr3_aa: CASSKEQGEGYQPQHF
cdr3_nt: TGTGCCAGCAGCAAGGAACAGGGTGAGGGGTATCAGCCCCAGCATTTT

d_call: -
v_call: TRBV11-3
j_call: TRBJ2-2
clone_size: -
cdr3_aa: CASSPGAGSTGELFF
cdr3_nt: TGTGCCAGCAGCCCTGGAGCAGGGTCCACCGGGGAGCTGTTTTTT

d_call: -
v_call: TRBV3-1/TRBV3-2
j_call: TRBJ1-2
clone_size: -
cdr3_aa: CASSQDWTYYGYTF
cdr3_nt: TGTGCCAGCAGCCAAGATTGGACATACTATGGCTACACCTTC

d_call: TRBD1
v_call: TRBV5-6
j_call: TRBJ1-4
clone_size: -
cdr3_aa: CASSNTGVREKLFF
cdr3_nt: TGTGCCAGCAGTAACACAGGGGTTCGGGAAAAACTGTTTTTT

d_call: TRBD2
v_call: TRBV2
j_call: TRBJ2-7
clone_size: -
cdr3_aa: CASSYSGINYEQYF
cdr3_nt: TGTGCCAGCTCCTATAGCGGGATTAACTACGAGCAGTACTTC

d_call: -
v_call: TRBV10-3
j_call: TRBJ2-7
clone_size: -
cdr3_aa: CATCRQHHTATYEQYF
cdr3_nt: TGTGCCACCTGCCGACAGCACCACACGGCAACTTACGAGCAGTACTTC

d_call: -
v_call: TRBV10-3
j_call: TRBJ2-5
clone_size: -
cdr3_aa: CAISESGGLQETQYF
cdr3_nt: TGTGCCATCAGTGAAAGTGGAGGGCTCCAAGAGACCCAGTACTTC

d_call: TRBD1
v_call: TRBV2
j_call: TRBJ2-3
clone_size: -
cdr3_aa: CASRGQRRGTQYF
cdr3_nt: TGTGCCAGCAGGGGACAGAGAAGAGGTACGCAGTATTTT

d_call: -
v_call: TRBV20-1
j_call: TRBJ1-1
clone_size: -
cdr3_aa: CSASSGTLAKTLAFF
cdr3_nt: TGCAGTGCTAGTTCAGGTACTTTGGCTAAAACACTAGCTTTCTTT

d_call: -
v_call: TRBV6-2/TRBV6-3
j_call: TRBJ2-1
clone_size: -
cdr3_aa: CASSYSPRRGYNEQFF
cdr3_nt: TGTGCCAGCAGTTACTCTCCTAGAAGGGGTTACAATGAGCAGTTCTTC

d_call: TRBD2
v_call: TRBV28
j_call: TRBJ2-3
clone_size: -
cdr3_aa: CASSSNGGRTADTQYF
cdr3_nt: TGTGCCAGCAGTTCCAATGGCGGGAGGACCGCAGATACGCAGTATTTT

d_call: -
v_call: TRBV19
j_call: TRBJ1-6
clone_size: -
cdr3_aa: CASRVLSSYNSPLHF
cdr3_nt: TGTGCCAGTCGAGTTTTGAGCTCCTATAATTCACCCCTCCACTTT

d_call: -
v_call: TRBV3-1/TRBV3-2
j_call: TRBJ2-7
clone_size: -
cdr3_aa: CASSLTSPYEQYF
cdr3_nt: TGTGCCAGCAGTCTTACGAGCCCCTACGAGCAGTACTTC

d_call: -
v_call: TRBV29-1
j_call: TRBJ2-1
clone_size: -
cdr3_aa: CSVETLEGSPYNEQFF
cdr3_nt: TGCAGCGTTGAAACACTCGAGGGCAGCCCATACAATGAGCAGTTCTTC

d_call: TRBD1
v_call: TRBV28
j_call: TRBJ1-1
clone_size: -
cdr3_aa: CATRGQDKGLSTEAFF
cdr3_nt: TGTGCCACCAGGGGACAGGACAAAGGGTTAAGCACTGAAGCTTTCTTT

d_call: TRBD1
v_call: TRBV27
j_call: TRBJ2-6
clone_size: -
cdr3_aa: CASSPGQGISGANVLTF
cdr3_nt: TGTGCCAGCAGCCCGGGACAGGGGATTTCTGGGGCCAACGTCCTGACTTTC

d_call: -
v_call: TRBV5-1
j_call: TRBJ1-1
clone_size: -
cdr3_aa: CASSSMGAGTEAFF
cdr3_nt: TGCGCCAGCAGCTCAATGGGGGCGGGCACTGAAGCTTTCTTT

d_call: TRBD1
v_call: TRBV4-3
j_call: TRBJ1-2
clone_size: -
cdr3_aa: CASSQDPGTGGFYGYTF
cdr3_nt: TGCGCCAGCAGCCAAGACCCCGGGACAGGGGGTTTCTATGGCTACACCTTC

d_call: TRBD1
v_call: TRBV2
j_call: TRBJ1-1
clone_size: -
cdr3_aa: CASSTPRQGWGNTEAFF
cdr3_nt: TGTGCCAGCAGCACCCCCAGACAGGGCTGGGGGAACACTGAAGCTTTCTTT

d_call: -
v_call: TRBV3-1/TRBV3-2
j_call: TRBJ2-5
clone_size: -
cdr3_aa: CASSLNIAARGGTQYF
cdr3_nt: TGTGCCAGCAGCCTAAATATAGCGGCTAGGGGGGGGACCCAGTACTTC

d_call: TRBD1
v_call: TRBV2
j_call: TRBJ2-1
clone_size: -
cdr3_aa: CASRLGQLNEQFF
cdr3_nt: TGTGCCAGCAGACTGGGACAGCTTAATGAGCAGTTCTTC

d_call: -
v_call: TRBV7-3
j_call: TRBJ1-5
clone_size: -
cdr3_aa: CASSPQGSVGEPQHF
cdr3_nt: TGTGCCAGCAGCCCCCAGGGGTCAGTGGGTGAGCCCCAGCATTTT

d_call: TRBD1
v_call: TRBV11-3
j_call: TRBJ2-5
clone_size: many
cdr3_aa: CASSSGQGAETQYF
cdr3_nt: TGTGCCAGCAGCTCGGGACAGGGGGCCGAGACCCAGTACTTC

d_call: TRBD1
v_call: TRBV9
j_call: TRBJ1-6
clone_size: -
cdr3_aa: CASSANRGAGNSPLHF
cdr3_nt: TGTGCCAGCAGCGCCAACAGGGGCGCGGGTAATTCACCCCTCCACTTT

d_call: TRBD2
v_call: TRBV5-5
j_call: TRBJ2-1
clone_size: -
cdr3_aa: CASSEGLAGVYEQFF
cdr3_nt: TGTGCCAGCAGCGAAGGCCTAGCGGGAGTGTATGAGCAGTTCTTC

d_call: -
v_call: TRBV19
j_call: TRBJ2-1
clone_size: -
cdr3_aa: CASSIARGGLEQFF
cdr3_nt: TGTGCCAGTAGTATAGCGAGGGGAGGCCTTGAGCAGTTCTTC